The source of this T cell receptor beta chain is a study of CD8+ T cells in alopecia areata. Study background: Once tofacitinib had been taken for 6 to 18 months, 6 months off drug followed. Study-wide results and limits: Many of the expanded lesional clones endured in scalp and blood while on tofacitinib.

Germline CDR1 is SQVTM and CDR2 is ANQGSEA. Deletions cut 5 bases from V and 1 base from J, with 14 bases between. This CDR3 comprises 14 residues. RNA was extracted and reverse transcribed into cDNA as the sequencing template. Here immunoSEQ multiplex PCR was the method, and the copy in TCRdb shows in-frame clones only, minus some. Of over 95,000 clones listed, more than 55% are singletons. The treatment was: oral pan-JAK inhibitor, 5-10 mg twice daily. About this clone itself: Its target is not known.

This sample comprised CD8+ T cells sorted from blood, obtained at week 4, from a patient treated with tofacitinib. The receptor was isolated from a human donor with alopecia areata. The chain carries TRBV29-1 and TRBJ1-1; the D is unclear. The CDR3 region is CSVLRPVENTEAFF. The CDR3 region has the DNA TGCAGCGTTTTGCGGCCAGTTGAGAACACTGAAGCTTTCTTT.